One and the same sample provided the 14 T cell receptor beta chains below, sequenced in a study of cytomegalovirus exposure and HLA in healthy donors. The study ran its PCR with 60 Vbeta and 13 Jbeta primers. The data were produced by immunoSEQ multiplex PCR, yet TCRdb's version contains in-frame clones alone and is incomplete. This sample has just over 95,000 clones, with roughly 79% found just once. Sequencing was done on a sample of PBMCs. The source of these receptors is a woman in her thirties or forties in good health and CMV-seronegative.

J is TRBJ2-7 and V is TRBV12-5; perhaps TRBD1 as D (5 bases). Trimming pared 6 bases from V and 3 bases from J, leaving 12 bases between. CDR3 length: 13 amino acids. The germline V gene encodes CDR1 LGHNT and CDR2 FRNRAP. This chain's CDR3 is CASGDSNLYEQYF. The CDR3 region has the DNA TGTGCTAGTGGAGACAGTAACCTCTACGAGCAGTACTTC.

This chain links TRBV15 with TRBJ2-4; possibly TRBD1 for D (6 bases). This CDR3 has 16 residues. V was shortened by 8 bases and J by 3 bases, with 20 bases between the two germline ends. Germline CDR1 and CDR2: LNHNV and YYDKDF (reference sequence). The CDR3 loop is CATLDIVQGFKNIQYF. CDR3 in DNA: TGTGCCACCCTAGACATAGTACAGGGTTTCAAAAACATTCAGTACTTC.

This chain links TRBV4-1 with TRBJ1-2; no clear D gene. Germline loops: CDR1 MGHRA, CDR2 YSYEKL. Trimming shortened V by 1 base and J by 6 bases, and 15 bases separated the two germline ends. This CDR3 is 15 amino acids long. The CDR3 nucleotides are TGCGCCAGCAGCCAAGGCCCCTTTAAGAAGCATGGCTACACCTTC. This codes for CASSQGPFKKHGYTF.

The chain links TRBV27 to TRBJ2-3; TRBD2 matches 9 bases. CDR3 size: 17 residues. The germline CDR1 and CDR2 sequences are MNHEY and SMNVEV (reference sequence). Losses at the gene ends were 0 bases for V and 3 bases for J; bases not matched to a gene: 7. This chain's CDR3 is CASSLSSLAGLTDTQYF. The CDR3 DNA follows: TGTGCCAGCAGTTTATCGTCCCTAGCGGGGTTGACAGATACGCAGTATTTT.

This chain links TRBV6-6 with TRBJ1-2, with 7 positions matching TRBD1. This CDR3 has 14 residues. V was pared by 7 bases and J by 4 bases, with 9 bases of the junction left unmatched. Germline CDR1 MNHNY, CDR2 SVGAGI (reference sequence). For the CDR3, the DNA is TGTGCCAGCATCCCAGACAGGGCCGCCTATGGCTACACCTTC. Translating it yields CASIPDRAAYGYTF.

V is TRBV5-1 and J is TRBJ2-5; 9 nucleotides agree with TRBD1. CDR1 SGHRS and CDR2 YFSETQ come from the germline V gene. This CDR3 contains 14 residues. The V and J ends lost 2 bases and 7 bases, in that order; junction bases with no gene match: 6. The CDR3, as DNA: TGCGCCAGCAGCTTCGGGACAGGGTCGGGGACCCAGTACTTC. Translation gives CASSFGTGSGTQYF. The variable domain in full, with the rest retrieved from reference TRBV5-1 and TRBJ2-5, is KAGVTQTPRYLIKTRGQQVTLSCSPISGHRSVSWYQQTPGQGLQFLFEYFSETQRNKGNFPGRFSGRQFSNSRSEMNVSTLELGDSALYLCASSFGTGSGTQYFGPGTRLLVL.

This clone was recorded a few times. This chain connects TRBV5-1 to TRBJ1-2; 7 positions agree with TRBD1. The V and J ends lost 0 bases and 8 bases, in that order; junction bases with no gene match: 4. The germline gives CDR1 SGHRS, CDR2 YFSETQ. This CDR3 is 13 amino acids long. The CDR3 sequence is CASSLEGASGYTF. The CDR3 DNA reads TGCGCCAGCAGCTTGGAGGGGGCGAGCGGCTACACCTTC.

The chain combines TRBV10-2 with TRBJ1-5, with no clear D. The CDR3 runs to 13 residues. Trimming cost V 7 bases and J 4 bases, with 11 bases left between them. Germline V lookup: CDR1 WSHSY, CDR2 SAAADI. The CDR3 here is CASTLGRNQPQHF. The CDR3 bases are TGCGCCAGCACCTTGGGGAGGAATCAGCCCCAGCATTTT.

The chain combines TRBV29-1 with TRBJ1-4; 9 bases map to TRBD1. Trimming at V came to 6 bases and at J to 3 bases, leaving 5 bases not matched to a gene. In germline, CDR1 is SQVTM, CDR2 ANQGSEA. The CDR3 sequence is 14 residues long. DNA of the CDR3: TGCAGCGTAGGACAGGGGAGCTCTAATGAAAAACTGTTTTTT. This codes for CSVGQGSSNEKLFF.

The V call is TRBV6-5, the J call TRBJ1-1, with TRBD1 identical over 9 bases. The CDR3 has 14 residues. Germline V lookup: CDR1 MNHEY, CDR2 SVGAGI. J lost 6 bases, V lost 5 bases, and 7 bases had no gene match. CDR3 coding DNA: TGTGCCAGCAGTATAAACAGGGGGCGTTCTGAAGCTTTCTTT. Its translation: CASSINRGRSEAFF.

Comment on this clone: One junction end disagrees with the germline gene, perhaps due to a read error. This chain uses TRBV7-9 with TRBJ2-7, with a tentative D call TRBD2 (5 bases). CDR1 is SEHNR and CDR2 is FQNEAQ in the germline V gene (reference sequence). CDR3 size: 14 residues. CDR3 sequence (DNA): TGTGCCATCAGCGCGGTACGGGACTCCTACGAGCAGTACTTC. Amino acids: CAISAVRDSYEQYF.

This chain connects TRBV5-1 to TRBJ1-1; 7 nucleotides align to TRBD1. This CDR3 spans 16 amino acids. Germline V gene sequence: CDR1 SGHRS, CDR2 YFSETQ. The V gene end was trimmed by 4 bases and the J gene end by 1 base; junction bases not matched to a gene: 10. This CDR3 reads CASSVRTTGANTEAFF. The CDR3 nucleotides are TGCGCCAGCAGCGTTCGGACTACAGGGGCGAACACTGAAGCTTTCTTT.

Points on this clone: This may arise from a read error, as a much more abundant clone is one base away. The CDR3 loop is CASSLPCPSSYEQYF. CDR3 coding DNA: TGTGCCAGCAGCTTACCGTGTCCCAGCTCCTACGAGCAGTACTTC. This rearrangement joins TRBV5-6 to TRBJ2-7; no clear D. The ends were cut back, 2 bases at V and 0 bases at J, with 12 bases in the middle. Germline CDR1 is SGHDT and CDR2 is YYEEEE. This CDR3 region has 15 residues.

This clone was seen just once. This chain joins TRBV19 and TRBJ1-2; TRBD1 matches 8 bases. CDR3 length equals 13 residues. With 4 bases clipped from V and 8 bases from J, the junction kept 6 bases outside the gene matches. Germline loops: CDR1 LNHDA, CDR2 SQIVND (reference sequence). The CDR3 region is CASSTDRVGGYTF. As DNA, the CDR3 is TGTGCCAGTAGTACGGACAGGGTTGGGGGCTACACCTTC. Filled out from reference TRBV19 and TRBJ1-2, the complete variable domain reads DGGITQSPKYLFRKEGQNVTLSCEQNLNHDAMYWYRQDPGQGLRLIYYSQIVNDFQKGDIAEGYSVSREKKESFPLTVTSAQKNPTAFYLCASSTDRVGGYTFGSGTRLTVV.